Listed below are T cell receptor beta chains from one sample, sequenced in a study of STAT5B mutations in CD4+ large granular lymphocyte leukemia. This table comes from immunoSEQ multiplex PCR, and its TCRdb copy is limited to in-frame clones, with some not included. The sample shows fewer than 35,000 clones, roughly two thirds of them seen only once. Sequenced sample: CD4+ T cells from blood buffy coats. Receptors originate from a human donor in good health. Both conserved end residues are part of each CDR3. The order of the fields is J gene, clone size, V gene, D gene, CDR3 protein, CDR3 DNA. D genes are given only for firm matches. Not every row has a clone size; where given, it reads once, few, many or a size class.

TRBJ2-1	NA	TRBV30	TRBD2	CAWSVRVAGGGQEQFF	TGTGCCTGGAGTGTACGGGTAGCGGGGGGGGGTCAAGAGCAGTTCTTC
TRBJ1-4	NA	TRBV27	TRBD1	CASSLGTGLEKLFF	TGTGCCAGCAGTTTAGGGACAGGGCTTGAAAAACTGTTTTTT
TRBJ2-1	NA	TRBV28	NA	CASRRYNEQFF	TGTGCCAGCAGACGCTACAATGAGCAGTTCTTC
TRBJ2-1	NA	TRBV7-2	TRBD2	CATTKTGLAGKSSYNEQFF	TGTGCCACCACTAAAACGGGACTAGCGGGGAAAAGCTCCTACAATGAGCAGTTCTTC
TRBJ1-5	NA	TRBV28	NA	CASRISVRNQPQHF	TGTGCCAGCAGAATTTCGGTCCGGAATCAGCCCCAGCATTTT
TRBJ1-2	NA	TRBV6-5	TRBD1	CASSRGQIANYGYTF	TGTGCCAGCAGTAGGGGACAGATTGCTAACTATGGCTACACCTTC
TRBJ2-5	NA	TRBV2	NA	CASSGTAQETQYF	TGTGCCAGCAGTGGGACAGCACAAGAGACCCAGTACTTC
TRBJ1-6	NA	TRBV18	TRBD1	CASSPLGTGRDSPLHF	TGTGCCAGCTCACCCCTCGGGACAGGGAGGGATTCACCCCTCCACTTT
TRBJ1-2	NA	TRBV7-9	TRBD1	CASSPGQGGYGYTF	TGTGCCAGCAGCCCCGGACAGGGTGGATATGGCTACACCTTC
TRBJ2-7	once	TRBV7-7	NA	CASILSWSEQYF	TGTGCTAGCATCTTATCCTGGTCGGAGCAGTACTTC
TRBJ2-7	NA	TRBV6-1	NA	CASIWGGAKNEQYF	TGTGCCAGCATTTGGGGGGGGGCCAAGAACGAGCAGTACTTC
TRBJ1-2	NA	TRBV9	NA	CASSVPSQGIYGYTF	TGTGCCAGCAGCGTCCCTTCTCAGGGGATCTATGGCTACACCTTC
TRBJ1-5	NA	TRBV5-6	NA	CASSLMVVQGTYSNQPQHF	TGTGCCAGCAGCTTGATGGTCGTCCAGGGTACCTATAGCAATCAGCCCCAGCATTTT
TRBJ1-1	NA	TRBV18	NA	CASSPGGQIDEAFF	TGTGCCAGCTCACCCGGCGGACAGATTGATGAAGCTTTCTTT
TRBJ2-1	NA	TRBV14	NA	CASSQDQQPRDYNEQFF	TGTGCCAGCAGCCAAGATCAACAGCCTAGAGACTACAATGAGCAGTTCTTC
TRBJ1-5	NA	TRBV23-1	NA	CASSPGGIIQPQHF	TGCGCCAGCTCTCCCGGGGGGATCATTCAGCCCCAGCATTTT
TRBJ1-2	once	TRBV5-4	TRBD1	CASNPTTGASYGYTF	TGTGCCAGCAACCCTACGACAGGGGCTAGCTATGGCTACACCTTC
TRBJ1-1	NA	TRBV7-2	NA	CASSLEGNTMNTEAFF	TGTGCCAGCAGCTTAGAGGGGAATACCATGAACACTGAAGCTTTCTTT
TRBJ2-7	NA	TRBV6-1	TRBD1	CAADRGVYEQYF	TGTGCCGCAGACAGGGGAGTCTACGAGCAGTACTTC
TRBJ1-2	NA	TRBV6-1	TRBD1	CASTGTGLANYGYTF	TGTGCCAGCACCGGGACAGGCCTAGCTAACTATGGCTACACCTTC
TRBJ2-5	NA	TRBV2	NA	CASRTVQETQYF	TGTGCCAGCCGGACTGTCCAAGAGACCCAGTACTTC
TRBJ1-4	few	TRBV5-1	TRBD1	CASSGGQDAEKLFF	TGCGCCAGCAGCGGGGGACAGGACGCTGAAAAACTGTTTTTT
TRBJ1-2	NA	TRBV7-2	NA	CASRFSGALYGYTF	TGTGCCAGCAGGTTTTCCGGGGCCCTCTATGGCTACACCTTC
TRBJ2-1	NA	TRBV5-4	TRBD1	CASSLLSGGRSYNEQFF	TGTGCCAGCAGCTTGCTGTCAGGGGGTCGCTCCTACAATGAGCAGTTCTTC
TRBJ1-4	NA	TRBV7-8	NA	CASSLVRGIDEKLFF	TGTGCCAGCAGCTTAGTAAGGGGGATCGATGAAAAACTGTTTTTT
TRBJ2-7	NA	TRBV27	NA	CASSLSQGGTYEQYF	TGTGCCAGCAGTTTATCCCAGGGTGGAACCTACGAGCAGTACTTC
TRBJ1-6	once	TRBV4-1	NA	CASSQGLKGASYNSPLHF	TGCGCCAGCAGCCAAGGCCTGAAGGGAGCGTCCTATAATTCACCCCTCCACTTT
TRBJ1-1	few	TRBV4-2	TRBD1	CASSQVGQGLANTEAFF	TGTGCCAGCAGCCAAGTAGGACAGGGTTTGGCGAACACTGAAGCTTTCTTT
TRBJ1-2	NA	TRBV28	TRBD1	CASSPSTGGDYGYTF	TGTGCCAGCAGTCCCTCGACAGGGGGCGACTATGGCTACACCTTC
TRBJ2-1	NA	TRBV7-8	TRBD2	CASSASGAGWEQFF	TGTGCCAGCAGCGCCAGCGGGGCGGGGTGGGAGCAGTTCTTC
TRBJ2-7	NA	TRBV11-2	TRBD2	CASSLGLAGGSYEQYF	TGTGCCAGCAGCTTAGGGCTAGCGGGGGGATCCTACGAGCAGTACTTC
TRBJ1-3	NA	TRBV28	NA	CASSLQVPGNTIYF	TGTGCCAGCAGTTTGCAGGTCCCGGGAAACACCATATATTTT
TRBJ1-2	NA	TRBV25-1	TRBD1	CASSELGTAYGYTF	TGTGCCAGCAGTGAATTAGGGACAGCCTATGGCTACACCTTC
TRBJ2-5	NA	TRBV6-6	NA	CASSYYVDHQETQYF	TGTGCCAGCAGTTACTATGTAGATCACCAAGAGACCCAGTACTTC
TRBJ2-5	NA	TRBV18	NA	CASSPLVGRETQYF	TGTGCCAGCTCACCACTTGTAGGGAGAGAGACCCAGTACTTC
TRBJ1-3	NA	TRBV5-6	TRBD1	CASSQGQGSPGNTIYF	TGTGCCAGCAGCCAAGGACAGGGTTCCCCTGGAAACACCATATATTTT
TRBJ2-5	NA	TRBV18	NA	CASSQGKTQYF	TGTGCCAGCTCACAGGGGAAGACCCAGTACTTC
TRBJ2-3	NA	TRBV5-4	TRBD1	CASSRDRVADTQYF	TGTGCCAGCAGCAGGGACAGGGTGGCAGATACGCAGTATTTT
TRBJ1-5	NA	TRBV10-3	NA	CAISYDRSNQPQHF	TGTGCCATCAGTTATGACAGGAGCAATCAGCCCCAGCATTTT
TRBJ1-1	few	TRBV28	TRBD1	CASITGGRDSTEAFF	TGTGCCAGCATTACCGGGGGGCGGGACAGCACTGAAGCTTTCTTT
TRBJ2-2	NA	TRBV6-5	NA	CASSWGPTGELFF	TGTGCCAGCAGTTGGGGGCCTACCGGGGAGCTGTTTTTT
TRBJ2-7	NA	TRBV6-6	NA	CASSYPSAGETYEQYF	TGTGCCAGCAGTTACCCGAGCGCAGGGGAGACCTACGAGCAGTACTTC
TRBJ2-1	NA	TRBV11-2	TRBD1	CASSLDRWSYNEQFF	TGTGCCAGCAGCTTGGACAGGTGGTCCTACAATGAGCAGTTCTTC
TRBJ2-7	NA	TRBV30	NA	CAWSEDRQYF	TGTGCCTGGAGCGAGGACAGGCAGTACTTC
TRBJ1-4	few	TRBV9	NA	CASSGGTGNEKLFF	TGTGCCAGCAGCGGAGGGACGGGGAATGAAAAACTGTTTTTT
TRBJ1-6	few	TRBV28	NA	CASRSLTPLHF	TGTGCCAGCAGGTCCCTTACTCCCCTCCACTTT
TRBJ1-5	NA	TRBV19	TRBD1	CASTRDRTQPQHF	TGTGCCAGTACCCGGGACAGGACGCAGCCCCAGCATTTT
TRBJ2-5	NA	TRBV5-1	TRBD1	CASSLQGSQETQYF	TGCGCCAGCAGCTTACAGGGGAGCCAAGAGACCCAGTACTTC
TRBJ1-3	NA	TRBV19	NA	CATCSPRPIYF	TGTGCCACCTGTTCCCCTCGGCCCATATATTTT
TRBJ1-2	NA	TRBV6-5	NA	CASRDNPQGYTF	TGTGCCAGCAGGGACAACCCCCAGGGCTACACCTTC
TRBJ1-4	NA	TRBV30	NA	CAWSVRDRVNEKLFF	TGTGCCTGGAGTGTACGGGACCGAGTAAATGAAAAACTGTTTTTT
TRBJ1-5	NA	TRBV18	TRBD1	CASSFDRGSNQPQHF	TGTGCCAGCTCATTTGACAGGGGTAGCAATCAGCCCCAGCATTTT